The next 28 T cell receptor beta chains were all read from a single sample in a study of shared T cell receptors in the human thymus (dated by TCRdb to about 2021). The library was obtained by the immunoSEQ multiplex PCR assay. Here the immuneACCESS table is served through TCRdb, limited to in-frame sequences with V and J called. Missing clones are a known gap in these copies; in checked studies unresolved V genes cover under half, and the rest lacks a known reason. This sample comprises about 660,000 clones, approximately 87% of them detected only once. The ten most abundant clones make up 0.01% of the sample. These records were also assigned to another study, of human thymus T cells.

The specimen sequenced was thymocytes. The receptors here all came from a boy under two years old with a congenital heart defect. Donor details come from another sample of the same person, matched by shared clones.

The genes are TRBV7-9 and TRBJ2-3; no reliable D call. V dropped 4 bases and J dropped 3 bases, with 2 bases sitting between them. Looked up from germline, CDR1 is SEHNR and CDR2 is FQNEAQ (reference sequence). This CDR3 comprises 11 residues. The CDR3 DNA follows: TGTGCCAGCAGCTCGACAGATACGCAGTATTTT. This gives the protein CASSSTDTQYF.

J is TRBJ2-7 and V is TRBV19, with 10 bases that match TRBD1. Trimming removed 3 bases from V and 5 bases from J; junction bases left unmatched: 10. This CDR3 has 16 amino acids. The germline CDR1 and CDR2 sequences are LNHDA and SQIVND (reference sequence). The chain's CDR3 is CASSMTRTGGVNEQYF. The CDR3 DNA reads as TGTGCCAGTAGTATGACCCGGACAGGGGGAGTCAACGAGCAGTACTTC.

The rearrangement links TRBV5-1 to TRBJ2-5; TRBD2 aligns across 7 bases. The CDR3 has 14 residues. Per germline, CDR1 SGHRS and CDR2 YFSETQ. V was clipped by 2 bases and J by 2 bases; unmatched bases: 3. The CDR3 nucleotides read TGCGCCAGCAGCTTTTCTAGCGGACAAGAGACCCAGTACTTC. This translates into CASSFSSGQETQYF.

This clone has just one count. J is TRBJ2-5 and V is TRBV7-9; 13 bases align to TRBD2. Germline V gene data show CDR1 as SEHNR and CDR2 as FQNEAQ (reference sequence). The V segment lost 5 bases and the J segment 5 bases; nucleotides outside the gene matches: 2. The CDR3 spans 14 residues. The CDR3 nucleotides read TGTGCCAGCAGCGTGACTAGCGGGAGGGAGACCCAGTACTTC. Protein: CASSVTSGRETQYF.

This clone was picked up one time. CDR3 sequence: CASSRVGGRGNEQFF. The DNA of the CDR3 is TGTGCCAGCTCAAGGGTGGGAGGGCGCGGCAATGAGCAGTTCTTC. V gene TRBV19 combines with J gene TRBJ2-1, with 7 nucleotides matching TRBD2. Trimming took 9 bases from V and 6 from J; bases not matched to a gene: 14. Germline CDR1 is LNHDA and CDR2 is SQIVND (reference sequence). This CDR3 comprises 15 residues.

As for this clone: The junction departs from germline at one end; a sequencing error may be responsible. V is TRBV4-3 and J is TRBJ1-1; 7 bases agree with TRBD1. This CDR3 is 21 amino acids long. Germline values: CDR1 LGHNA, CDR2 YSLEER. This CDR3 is CASTQSTGEGNRGLGDTEAFF. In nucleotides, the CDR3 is TGCGCCAGCACCCAATCCACAGGGGAAGGCAACCGGGGTCTTGGGGACACTGAAGCTTTCTTT.

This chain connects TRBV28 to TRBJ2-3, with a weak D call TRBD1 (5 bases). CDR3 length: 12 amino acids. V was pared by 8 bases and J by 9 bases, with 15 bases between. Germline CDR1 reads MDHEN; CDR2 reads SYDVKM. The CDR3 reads CASLLPGSTQYF. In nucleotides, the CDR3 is TGTGCCAGCCTCCTCCCAGGGTCGACGCAGTATTTT.

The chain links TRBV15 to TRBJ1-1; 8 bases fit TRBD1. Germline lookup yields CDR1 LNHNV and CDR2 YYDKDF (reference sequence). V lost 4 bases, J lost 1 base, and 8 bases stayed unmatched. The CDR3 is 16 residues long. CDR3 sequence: CATSTSPGTGNTEAFF. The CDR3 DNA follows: TGTGCCACCAGCACGTCCCCCGGGACAGGGAACACTGAAGCTTTCTTT.

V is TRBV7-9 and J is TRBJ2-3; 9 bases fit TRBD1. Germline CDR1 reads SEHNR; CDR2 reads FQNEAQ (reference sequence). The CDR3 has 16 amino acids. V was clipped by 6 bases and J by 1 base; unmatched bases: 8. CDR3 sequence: CASRRTGQGGTDTQYF. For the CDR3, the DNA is TGTGCCAGCAGACGAACGGGACAGGGTGGCACAGATACGCAGTATTTT. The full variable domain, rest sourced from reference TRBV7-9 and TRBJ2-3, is DTGVSQNPRHKITKRGQNVTFRCDPISEHNRLYWYRQTLGQGPEFLTYFQNEAQLEKSRLLSDRFSAERPKGSFSTLEIQRTEQGDSAMYLCASRRTGQGGTDTQYFGPGTRLTVL.

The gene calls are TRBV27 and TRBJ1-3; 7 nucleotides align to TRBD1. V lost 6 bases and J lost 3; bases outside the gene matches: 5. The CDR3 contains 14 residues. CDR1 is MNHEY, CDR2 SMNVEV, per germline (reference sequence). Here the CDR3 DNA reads TGTGCCAGCAGCTCCGACAGGGTTGGAAACACCATATATTTT. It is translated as CASSSDRVGNTIYF.

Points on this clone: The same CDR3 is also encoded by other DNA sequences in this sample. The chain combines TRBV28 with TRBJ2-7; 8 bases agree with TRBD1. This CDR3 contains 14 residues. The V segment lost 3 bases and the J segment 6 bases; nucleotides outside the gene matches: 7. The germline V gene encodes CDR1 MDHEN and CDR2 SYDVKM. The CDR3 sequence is CASSLGQGAGEQYF. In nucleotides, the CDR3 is TGTGCCAGCAGTTTGGGGCAGGGGGCGGGCGAGCAGTACTTC.

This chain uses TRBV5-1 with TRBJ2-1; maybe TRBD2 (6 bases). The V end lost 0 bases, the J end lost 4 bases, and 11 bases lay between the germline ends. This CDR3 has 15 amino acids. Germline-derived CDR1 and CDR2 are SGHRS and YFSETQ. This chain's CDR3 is CASSLEVSGYNEQFF. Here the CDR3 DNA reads TGCGCCAGCAGCTTGGAGGTTAGCGGTTACAATGAGCAGTTCTTC. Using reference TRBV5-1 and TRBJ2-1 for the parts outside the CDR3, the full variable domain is KAGVTQTPRYLIKTRGQQVTLSCSPISGHRSVSWYQQTPGQGLQFLFEYFSETQRNKGNFPGRFSGRQFSNSRSEMNVSTLELGDSALYLCASSLEVSGYNEQFFGPGTRLTVL.

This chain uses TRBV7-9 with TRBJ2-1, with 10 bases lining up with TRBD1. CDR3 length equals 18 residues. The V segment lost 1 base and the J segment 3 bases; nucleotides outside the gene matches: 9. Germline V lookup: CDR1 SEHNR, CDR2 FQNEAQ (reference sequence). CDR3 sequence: CASSLGEGQGRDYNEQFF. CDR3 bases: TGTGCCAGCAGCTTAGGGGAGGGACAGGGGCGAGACTACAATGAGCAGTTCTTC.

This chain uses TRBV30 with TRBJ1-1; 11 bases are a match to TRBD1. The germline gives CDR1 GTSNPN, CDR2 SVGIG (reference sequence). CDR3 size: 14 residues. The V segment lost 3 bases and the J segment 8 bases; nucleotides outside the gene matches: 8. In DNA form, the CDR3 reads TGTGCCTGGAGGGAGAGGGGACAGGGGGAAGAAGCTTTCTTT. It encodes CAWRERGQGEEAFF. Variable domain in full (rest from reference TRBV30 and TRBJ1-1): SQTIHQWPATLVQPVGSPLSLECTVEGTSNPNLYWYRQAAGRGLQLLFYSVGIGQISSEVPQNLSASRPQDRQFILSSKKLLLSDSGFYLCAWRERGQGEEAFFGQGTRLTVV.

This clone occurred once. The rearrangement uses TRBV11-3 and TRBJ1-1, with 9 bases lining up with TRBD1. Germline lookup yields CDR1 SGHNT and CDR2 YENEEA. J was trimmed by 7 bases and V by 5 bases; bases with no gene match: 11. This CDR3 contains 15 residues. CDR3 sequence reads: CASSLRDRENGEAFF. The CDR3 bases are TGTGCCAGCAGCCTAAGGGACAGGGAGAATGGTGAAGCTTTCTTT. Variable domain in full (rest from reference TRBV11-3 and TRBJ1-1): EAGVVQSPRYKIIEKKQPVAFWCNPISGHNTLYWYLQNLGQGPELLIRYENEEAVDDSQLPKDRFSAERLKGVDSTLKIQPAELGDSAVYLCASSLRDRENGEAFFGQGTRLTVV.

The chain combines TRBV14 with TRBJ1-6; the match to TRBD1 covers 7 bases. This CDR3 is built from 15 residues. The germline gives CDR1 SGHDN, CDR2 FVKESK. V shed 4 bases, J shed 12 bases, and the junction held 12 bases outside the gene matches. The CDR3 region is CASSLGTASGGPLHF. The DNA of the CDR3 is TGTGCCAGCAGCCTAGGGACAGCGAGTGGAGGACCCCTCCACTTT.

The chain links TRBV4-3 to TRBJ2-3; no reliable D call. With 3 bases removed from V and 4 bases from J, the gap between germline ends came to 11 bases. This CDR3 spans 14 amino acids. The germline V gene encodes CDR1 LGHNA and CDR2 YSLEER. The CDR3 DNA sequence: TGCGCCAGCAGCCACCAAAGGAGTTCAGATACGCAGTATTTT. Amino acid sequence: CASSHQRSSDTQYF.

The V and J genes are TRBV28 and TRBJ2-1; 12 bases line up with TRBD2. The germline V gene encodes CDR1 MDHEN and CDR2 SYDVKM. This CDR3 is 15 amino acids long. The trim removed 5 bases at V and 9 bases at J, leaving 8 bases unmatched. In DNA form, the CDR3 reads TGTGCCAGCAGTCCCCTAGCGGGAGGGCCGGGTGAGCAGTTCTTC. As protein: CASSPLAGGPGEQFF.

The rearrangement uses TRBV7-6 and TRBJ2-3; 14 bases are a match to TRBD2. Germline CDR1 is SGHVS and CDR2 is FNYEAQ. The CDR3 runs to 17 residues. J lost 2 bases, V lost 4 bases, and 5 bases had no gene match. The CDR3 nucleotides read TGTGCCAGCAGCTCATCGACTAGCGGGAGGGCCACAGATACGCAGTATTTT. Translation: CASSSSTSGRATDTQYF.

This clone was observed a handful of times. For the CDR3, the DNA is TGTGCCAGCAGCTTAGTGGCCGGGGATACGCAGTATTTT. Residues: CASSLVAGDTQYF. The chain employs TRBV11-2 and TRBJ2-3, with D unresolved. V was pared by 1 base and J by 6 bases, with 8 bases between. The CDR3 consists of 13 residues. Germline V CDR1 and CDR2: SGHAT, FQNNGV.

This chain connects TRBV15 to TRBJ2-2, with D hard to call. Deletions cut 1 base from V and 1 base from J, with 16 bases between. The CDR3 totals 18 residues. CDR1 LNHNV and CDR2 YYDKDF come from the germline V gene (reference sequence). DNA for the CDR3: TGTGCCACCAGCAGAGTAACCACCCGATACGGGAACACCGGGGAGCTGTTTTTT. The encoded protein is CATSRVTTRYGNTGELFF.

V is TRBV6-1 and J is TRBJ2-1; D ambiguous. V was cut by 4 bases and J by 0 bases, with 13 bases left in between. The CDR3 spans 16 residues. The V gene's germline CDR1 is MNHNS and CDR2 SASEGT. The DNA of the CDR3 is TGTGCCAGCAGTGGCCTTCAGGCCAGCTCCTACAATGAGCAGTTCTTC. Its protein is CASSGLQASSYNEQFF.

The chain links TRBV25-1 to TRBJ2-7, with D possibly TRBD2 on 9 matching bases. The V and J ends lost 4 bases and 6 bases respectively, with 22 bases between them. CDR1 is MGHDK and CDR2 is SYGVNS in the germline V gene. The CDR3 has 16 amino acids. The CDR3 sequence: CASSGPRTGREGEQYF. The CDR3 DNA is TGTGCCAGCAGTGGCCCCCGGACAGGGCGGGAGGGCGAGCAGTACTTC.

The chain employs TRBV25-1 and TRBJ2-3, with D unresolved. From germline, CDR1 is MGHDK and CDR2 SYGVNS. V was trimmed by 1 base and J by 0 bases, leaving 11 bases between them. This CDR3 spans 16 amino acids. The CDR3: CASSESAGTSTDTQYF. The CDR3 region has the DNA TGTGCCAGCAGTGAATCGGCAGGCACTAGCACAGATACGCAGTATTTT.

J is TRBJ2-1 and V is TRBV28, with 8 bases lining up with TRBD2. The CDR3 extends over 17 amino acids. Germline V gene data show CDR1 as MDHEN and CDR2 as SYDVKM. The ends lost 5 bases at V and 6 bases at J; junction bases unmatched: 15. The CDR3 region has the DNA TGTGCCAGCAGTCCCCTCAAAGGGACTAGGGTTTCCAATGAGCAGTTCTTC. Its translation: CASSPLKGTRVSNEQFF.

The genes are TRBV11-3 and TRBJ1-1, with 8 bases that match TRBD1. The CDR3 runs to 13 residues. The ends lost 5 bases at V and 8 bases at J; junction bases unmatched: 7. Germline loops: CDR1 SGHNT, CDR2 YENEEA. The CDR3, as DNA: TGTGCCAGCAGCCGAGGGACAGGCGGGGAAGCTTTCTTT. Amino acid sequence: CASSRGTGGEAFF.

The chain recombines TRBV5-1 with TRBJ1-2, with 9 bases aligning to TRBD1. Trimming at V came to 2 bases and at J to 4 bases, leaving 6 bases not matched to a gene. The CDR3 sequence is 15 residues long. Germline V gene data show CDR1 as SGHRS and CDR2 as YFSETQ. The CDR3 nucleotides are TGCGCCAGCAGCTTCCAACCGGGACAGGGCTATGGCTACACCTTC. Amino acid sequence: CASSFQPGQGYGYTF.

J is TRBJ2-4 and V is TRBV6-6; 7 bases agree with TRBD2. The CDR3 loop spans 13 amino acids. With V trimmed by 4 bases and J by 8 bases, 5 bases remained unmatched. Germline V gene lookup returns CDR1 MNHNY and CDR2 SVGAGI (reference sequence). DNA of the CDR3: TGTGCCAGCAGTTGCCGGGGGAGGGACATTCAGTACTTC. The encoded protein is CASSCRGRDIQYF.